This entry is about one TCR beta chain. CDR1 is SGHRS and CDR2 is YFSETQ in the germline V gene. The CDR3 extends over 18 amino acids. The junction had 6 bases not matched to a gene; V was cut back by 0 bases and J by 2 bases. The repertoire was sequenced with immunoSEQ multiplex PCR; TCRdb's copy has only in-frame clones and lacks some. The table shows roughly 710,000 clones, with 80% to 90% occurring only once. This specimen belongs to a study of shared T cell receptors in the human thymus. These same records also appear under a second study, on human thymus T cells. As that report states: Thymic material originated from resections removed in the course of corrective heart surgery. Both thymic and peripheral blood repertoires showed apparently biased V and J usage. Related work found strong thymic repertoire overlap between unrelated individuals.

This clonotype was obtained from a girl less than two years old with a congenital heart defect. Sequencing was performed on thymocytes. The gene calls are TRBV5-1 and TRBJ2-5; 14 bases line up with TRBD2. The CDR3 DNA sequence: TGCGCCAGCAGCTTGGCCCGACGGACTAGCGGGGGGCAAGAGACCCAGTACTTC. Amino acid sequence: CASSLARRTSGGQETQYF.